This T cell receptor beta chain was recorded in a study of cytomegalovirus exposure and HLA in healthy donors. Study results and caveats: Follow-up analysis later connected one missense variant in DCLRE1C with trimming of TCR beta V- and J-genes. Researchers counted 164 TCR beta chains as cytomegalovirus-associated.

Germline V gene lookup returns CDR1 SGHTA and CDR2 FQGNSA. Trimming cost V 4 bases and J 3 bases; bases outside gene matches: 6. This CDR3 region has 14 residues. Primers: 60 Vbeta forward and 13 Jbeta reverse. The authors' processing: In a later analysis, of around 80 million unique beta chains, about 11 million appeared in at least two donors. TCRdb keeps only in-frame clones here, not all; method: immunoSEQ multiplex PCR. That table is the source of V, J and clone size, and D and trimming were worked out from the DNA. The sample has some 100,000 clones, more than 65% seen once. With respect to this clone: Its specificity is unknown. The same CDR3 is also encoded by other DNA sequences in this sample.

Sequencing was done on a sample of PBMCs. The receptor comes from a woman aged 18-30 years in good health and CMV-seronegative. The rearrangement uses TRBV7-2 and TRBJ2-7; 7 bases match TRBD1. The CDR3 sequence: CASSSRDRDYEQYF. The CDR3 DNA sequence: TGTGCCAGCAGCTCCCGGGACAGAGACTACGAGCAGTACTTC.